Described below is a single TCR beta chain sequence and its context. The germline CDR1 and CDR2 sequences are SGHDT and YYEEEE. V was clipped by 1 base and J by 3 bases, with 8 bases between them. This CDR3 is 14 amino acids long. The source of the sample is a study of T cell responses to AZD1222 COVID-19 vaccine. Profiling relied on immunoSEQ multiplex PCR, and the TCRdb table lists in-frame clones only, not all of them. There are 150,000 to 200,000 clones in the sample; more than 85% occur only once, and less than 2% lies in the top ten. The clonotype comes from an adult who received the AZD1222 COVID-19 vaccine. V gene TRBV5-6 combines with J gene TRBJ1-5; unclear D gene. The sample here was peripheral blood, taken 28 days after the second AZD1222 dose. CDR3 in amino acids: CASSLRRINQPQHF. The CDR3 DNA follows: TGTGCCAGCAGCTTGCGAAGAATCAATCAGCCCCAGCATTTT.